These T cell receptor beta chains were read from a single sample in a study of OX40 agonist ivuxolimab in advanced cancers. TCRdb's copy holds only in-frame clones and misses some; the assay was immunoSEQ multiplex PCR. The sample lists approximately 60,000 clones; 85% were seen once. Sequenced material: CD4+ or CD8+ T cells sorted from blood, taken in a trial of the OX40 agonist ivuxolimab. These receptors all come from an adult with an advanced solid tumor such as melanoma, head and neck, liver or kidney cancer. Both conserved end residues are part of each CDR3.

TRBV6-5	CASSYSGGEGYEQYF
TRBV5-6	CASTPTGRQDEQYF
TRBV10-3	CAISAGGGRSNEKLFF
TRBV6-5	CASSYADSYGEQYF
TRBV15	CATSPRRGRVGLNIQYF
TRBV20-1	CSPMGNTIYF
TRBV9	CASSVGGRINTGELFF
TRBV6-1	CASSRGRTGSYEQYF
TRBV11-3	CASSLATGGPYTGELFF
TRBV19	CASTGTGGETQYF
TRBV5-6	CASSLGTTDTQYF
TRBV11-2	CASSLGQGDEAFF
TRBV5-4	CASSFSGSIVTGELFF
TRBV11-1	CASSLDRNEQYF
TRBV6-6	CASSYSGGRWEETQYF
TRBV10-2	CASSVLPGQGIRDTEAFF
TRBV18	CASSPGDGLYEQYF
TRBV25-1	CASSDHRGANQPQHF
TRBV6-1	CASRERERDTQYF
TRBV21-1	CASSKSGDKNRGSSYEQYF
TRBV2	CASAPLEGETQYF
TRBV4-2	CASSHPGGSSYEQYF
TRBV19	CASSLHSGGVNEQFF
TRBV5-1	CASSLGTGGITEAFF
TRBV10-1	CASSEEGAGTDTQYF
TRBV6-4	CASSGSRDRSNTGELFF
TRBV7-9	CASTGDWVYTEAFF
TRBV5-4	CASSPAGSLYGYTF
TRBV7-2	CASSPGHSETQYF
TRBV11-1	CASSPNQHHNYEQYF
TRBV2	CASSAREVSGGGEQFF
TRBV13	CASSPRTATYEQYF
TRBV7-3	CASSLEVSGANVLTF
TRBV19	CASSKGGGAYGYTF
TRBV27	CASSIRQGYEQYF
TRBV11-2	CASSPASMNTIYF
TRBV11-2	CASSLSSDYTEAFF
TRBV6-5	CASSRPGAYNEQFF
TRBV11-2	CASSFGQFNEQFF
TRBV4-3	CASSQERYNSPLHF
TRBV6-1	CASSALKVSSYEQYF
TRBV7-9	CASSFPLHLPLNYGYTF
TRBV16	CASSQWDSPGGYTF
TRBV14	CASSSMGTSGSGTQYF
TRBV19	CASSPGRTNTEAFF
TRBV21-1	CASSKEGRQGARGNQPQHF
TRBV2	CASSSTSEETQYF
TRBV5-1	CASSLRPQQNTEAFF
TRBV7-9	CASSSTGGMETQYF
TRBV27	CASKKGIGGQPQHF
TRBV7-2	CASSLTLGNTEAFF
TRBV7-2	CASSLGSRQGEAFF